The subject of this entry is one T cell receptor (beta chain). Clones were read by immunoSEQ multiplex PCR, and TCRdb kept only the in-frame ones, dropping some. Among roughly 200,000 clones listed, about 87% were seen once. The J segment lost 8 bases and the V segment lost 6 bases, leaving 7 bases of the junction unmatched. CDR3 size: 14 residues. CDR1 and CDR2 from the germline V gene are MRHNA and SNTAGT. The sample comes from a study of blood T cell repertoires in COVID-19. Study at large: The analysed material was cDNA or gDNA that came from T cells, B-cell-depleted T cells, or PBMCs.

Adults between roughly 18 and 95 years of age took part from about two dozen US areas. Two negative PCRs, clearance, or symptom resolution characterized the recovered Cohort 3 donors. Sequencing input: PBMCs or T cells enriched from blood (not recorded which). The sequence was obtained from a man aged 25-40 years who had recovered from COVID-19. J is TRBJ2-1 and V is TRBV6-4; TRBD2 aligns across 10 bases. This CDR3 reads CASSASGGGDEQFF. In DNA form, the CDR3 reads TGTGCCAGCAGCGCTAGCGGGGGTGGGGATGAGCAGTTCTTC.